The source of this T cell receptor beta chain is a study of T-cell memory formation after mild COVID-19. This clonotype was detected a few times. Its antigen is undetermined. V shed 5 bases and J 6 bases; nucleotides not matched to a gene: 4. The length of the CDR3 is 14 residues. Germline CDR1 SEHNR, CDR2 FQNEAQ (reference sequence). The study, taken as a whole, reports: Of the contracting clones, CD4+ ones lay mainly in CM and EM, and CD8+ ones in EMRA. Some clones that responded were present in memory (sampled pre-infection), which suggests cross-reactive memory joined.

Constant-segment primers and 5'RACE yielded cDNA libraries for TCR alpha and TCR beta, each carrying sample barcodes and UMIs. TCRdb re-called the 5' RACE reads through MiXCR, storing one row per CDR3 protein. The sample carries roughly 350,000 distinct CDR3 sequences, roughly an eighth recorded once. This clonotype was obtained from a man younger than 35 who had mild COVID-19 (a few samples of this study predate the infection). Cell type and time point are not known. V and J are TRBV7-9 and TRBJ1-6; 7 nucleotides agree with TRBD1. Source material: PBMCs or a T cell subset sorted from them (not recorded which). The CDR3, as DNA: TGTGCCAGCAGCCCGGGACAGCGTAATTCACCCCTCCACTTT. It yields the protein CASSPGQRNSPLHF.